These 20 T cell receptor beta chains originate from one sample sequenced in a study of OX40 agonist ivuxolimab in advanced cancers. Measured with immunoSEQ multiplex PCR; TCRdb has only the in-frame clones, and not every one. The repertoire holds 79,000 or so clones, with under 95% as singletons. Sequencing used CD4+ or CD8+ T cells sorted from blood, obtained in a trial of the OX40 agonist ivuxolimab. Every receptor here comes from an adult with an advanced solid tumor such as melanoma, head and neck, liver or kidney cancer.

The CDR3 sequence is CASSGRGRFDQPQHF. DNA of the CDR3: TGTGCCAGCAGCGGCAGGGGAAGGTTTGATCAGCCCCAGCATTTT. This rearrangement joins TRBV5-4 to TRBJ1-5; TRBD1 is a possible D gene (6 bases). Germline CDR1 SGHNT, CDR2 YYREEE (reference sequence). Trimming cost V 4 bases and J 5 bases, with 16 bases left between them. The CDR3 contains 15 residues.

The chain is built from TRBV18 and TRBJ1-5; 9 nucleotides align to TRBD1. The ends lost 5 bases at V and 1 base at J; junction bases unmatched: 0. This CDR3 contains 14 residues. In germline, CDR1 is KGHSH, CDR2 LQKENI. CDR3 sequence (DNA): TGTGCCAGCTCAGGACAGGGGAGCAATCAGCCCCAGCATTTT. It yields the protein CASSGQGSNQPQHF.

The V call is TRBV5-4, the J call TRBJ1-1; a weak D match, TRBD1 (5 bases). The V end lost 3 bases, the J end lost 0 bases, and 18 bases lay between the germline ends. The CDR3 covers 17 residues. The V gene's germline CDR1 is SGHNT and CDR2 YYREEE (reference sequence). The CDR3 is CASSSGWGGRMNTEAFF. CDR3 bases: TGTGCCAGCAGCTCCGGGTGGGGGGGTCGCATGAACACTGAAGCTTTCTTT.

This rearrangement joins TRBV11-2 to TRBJ1-1; 8 nucleotides agree with TRBD1. V dropped 3 bases and J dropped 4; count of bases not matched to a gene: 4. Germline lookup yields CDR1 SGHAT and CDR2 FQNNGV. This CDR3 region has 14 residues. CDR3 amino acids: CASSFQGASTEAFF. CDR3 coding DNA: TGTGCCAGCAGCTTTCAGGGGGCAAGCACTGAAGCTTTCTTT.

The rearrangement links TRBV6-1 to TRBJ2-2; 10 bases are shared with TRBD2. V was clipped by 10 bases and J by 0 bases; unmatched bases: 2. Germline loops: CDR1 MNHNS, CDR2 SASEGT. There are 14 residues in the CDR3. For the CDR3, the DNA is TGTGCCACCACTAGCGGGACGAACACCGGGGAGCTGTTTTTT. Translation: CATTSGTNTGELFF.

This chain uses TRBV18 with TRBJ2-7; D call uncertain. V lost 3 bases, J lost 2 bases, and 8 bases lay in between. CDR1 KGHSH and CDR2 LQKENI come from the germline V gene. This CDR3 has 13 residues. The CDR3 here is CASSPKQTYEQYF. In nucleotides, the CDR3 is TGTGCCAGCTCACCTAAACAGACCTACGAGCAGTACTTC.

This chain uses TRBV6-1 with TRBJ2-2, with D perhaps given as TRBD1 or TRBD2 (5 bases each). The CDR3 loop spans 15 amino acids. V gave up 4 bases and J gave up 0 bases, with 9 bases separating them. Per germline, CDR1 MNHNS and CDR2 SASEGT. In DNA form, the CDR3 reads TGTGCCAGCAGTGGGGGACCGACGAACACCGGGGAGCTGTTTTTT. Amino acids: CASSGGPTNTGELFF.

This chain links TRBV4-1 with TRBJ2-4; no clear D. Germline CDR1 MGHRA, CDR2 YSYEKL. The CDR3 totals 14 residues. Deletions cut 3 bases from V and 9 bases from J, with 15 bases between. CDR3 region: CASSQLPPGFIQYF. CDR3 DNA: TGCGCCAGCAGCCAGCTCCCCCCAGGTTTCATTCAGTACTTC.

V and J are TRBV6-4 and TRBJ2-6, with D tentatively TRBD1 (5 bases). V gave up 3 bases and J gave up 2 bases, with 5 bases separating them. The CDR3 has 14 amino acids. Germline CDR1 and CDR2: MRHNA and SNTAGT. CDR3 nucleotides: TGTGCCAGCAGTGAACAGGCTGGGGCCAACGTCCTGACTTTC. This sequence encodes CASSEQAGANVLTF.

V usage is TRBV7-9 and J usage is TRBJ2-2; 10 bases align to TRBD2. The CDR3 consists of 14 residues. V was clipped by 8 bases and J by 3 bases; unmatched bases: 3. CDR1 SEHNR and CDR2 FQNEAQ come from the germline V gene (reference sequence). The CDR3 nucleotides are TGTGCCAGCGGCCTAGCGGGAGACACCGGGGAGCTGTTTTTT. Its protein product is CASGLAGDTGELFF.

This clone was seen more than once but under ten times. The V gene is TRBV25-1, the J gene TRBJ2-2, with D possibly TRBD1 on 5 matching bases. The V end was cut by 5 bases, the J end by 3 bases, with 7 bases between. Germline CDR1 MGHDK, CDR2 SYGVNS. The CDR3 runs to 13 residues. DNA for the CDR3: TGTGCCAGCAGTATCAGGGACACCGGGGAGCTGTTTTTT. It yields the protein CASSIRDTGELFF.

This chain joins TRBV5-4 and TRBJ2-1; 16 positions match TRBD2. The CDR3 totals 18 residues. The ends lost 4 bases at V and 3 bases at J; junction bases unmatched: 7. Germline lookup yields CDR1 SGHNT and CDR2 YYREEE (reference sequence). CDR3 sequence reads: CASSQEGLAGGYYNEQFF. DNA for the CDR3: TGTGCCAGCAGCCAAGAGGGACTAGCGGGAGGGTACTACAATGAGCAGTTCTTC.

The genes are TRBV7-2 and TRBJ2-7, with D hard to call. V gave up 0 bases and J gave up 0 bases, with 6 bases separating them. CDR1 is SGHTA and CDR2 is FQGNSA in the germline V gene. This CDR3 is 14 amino acids long. The CDR3 bases are TGTGCCAGCAGCTTAGCGGGAAACTCCTACGAGCAGTACTTC. This translates into CASSLAGNSYEQYF.

This clone has a single count. This chain connects TRBV9 to TRBJ2-3; TRBD2 is a possible D gene (6 bases). The germline V gene encodes CDR1 SGDLS and CDR2 YYNGEE. V lost 0 bases, J lost 1 base, and 15 bases lay in between. CDR3 length: 17 residues. CDR3 in amino acids: CASSVDGRQFGTDTQYF. CDR3 DNA sequence: TGTGCCAGCAGCGTAGACGGGAGACAATTTGGCACAGATACGCAGTATTTT.

The rearrangement joins TRBV5-3 to TRBJ1-1, with D perhaps TRBD1 (5 bases). TRBV5-3 is an ORF, and what it does is uncertain. This CDR3 spans 13 amino acids. The V end lost 3 bases, the J end lost 13 bases, and 19 bases lay between the germline ends. The CDR3 is CARSCEGDLVVFF. The CDR3 coding sequence is TGTGCCAGAAGCTGTGAAGGGGATTTGGTAGTTTTCTTT.

V usage is TRBV5-4 and J usage is TRBJ2-1, with TRBD2 identical over 8 bases. CDR3 size: 15 residues. Trimming took 4 bases from V and 1 from J; bases not matched to a gene: 4. CDR1 and CDR2 (germline): SGHNT, YYREEE (reference sequence). The CDR3 nucleotides read TGTGCCAGCAGCCCTACTAGCGGTTCCTACAATGAGCAGTTCTTC. Amino acid sequence: CASSPTSGSYNEQFF. The full variable domain, its missing parts supplied by reference TRBV5-4 and TRBJ2-1, is ETGVTQSPTHLIKTRGQQVTLRCSSQSGHNTVSWYQQALGQGPQFIFQYYREEENGRGNFPPRFSGLQFPNYSSELNVNALELDDSALYLCASSPTSGSYNEQFFGPGTRLTVL.

This rearrangement joins TRBV4-1 to TRBJ2-5; no clear D. In germline, CDR1 is MGHRA, CDR2 YSYEKL. Trimming removed 0 bases from V and 5 bases from J, with 7 bases in between. This CDR3 has 13 amino acids. The CDR3, as DNA: TGCGCCAGCAGCCAAGAAGGACGGGAGACCCAGTACTTC. Encoded protein: CASSQEGRETQYF.

This chain joins TRBV6-1 and TRBJ1-5, with a possible D match to TRBD1 (5 bases). V shed 5 bases and J shed 2 bases, with 10 bases lying between them. The CDR3 consists of 14 residues. Germline CDR1 is MNHNS and CDR2 is SASEGT. The CDR3 loop reads CASSQGGGNQPQHF. The CDR3 DNA sequence: TGTGCCAGCAGTCAGGGAGGAGGCAATCAGCCCCAGCATTTT.

The chain has TRBV28 and TRBJ2-3; TRBD2 matches 10 bases. The germline CDR1 and CDR2 sequences are MDHEN and SYDVKM. The CDR3 has 16 residues. After removal of 5 bases from V and 4 bases from J, the junction contained 9 bases not matched to a gene. The CDR3 nucleotides are TGTGCCAGCAGTCCCTCGGGGCTAGCGGGAGCAGATACGCAGTATTTT. This translates into CASSPSGLAGADTQYF.

The V gene is TRBV5-1, the J gene TRBJ2-1; TRBD2 matches at 10 bases. V shed 2 bases, J shed 0 bases, and the junction held 2 bases outside the gene matches. The CDR3 runs to 16 residues. Germline values: CDR1 SGHRS, CDR2 YFSETQ. The CDR3 bases are TGCGCCAGCAGCTTCTTAGCGGGGGGCTCCTACAATGAGCAGTTCTTC. Protein product: CASSFLAGGSYNEQFF. Looking up the rest from reference TRBV5-1 and TRBJ2-1 gives the full variable domain: KAGVTQTPRYLIKTRGQQVTLSCSPISGHRSVSWYQQTPGQGLQFLFEYFSETQRNKGNFPGRFSGRQFSNSRSEMNVSTLELGDSALYLCASSFLAGGSYNEQFFGPGTRLTVL.